The 10 T cell receptor beta chains reported below all come from one sample, sequenced in a study of CD8 T cells in ankylosing spondylitis. Study-wide points: Seemingly characteristic of ankylosing spondylitis blood was a TCR beta motif consisting of about 8 highly homologous variants.

TCRdb independently ran MiXCR on the 5' RACE reads; one entry per CDR3 protein. The sample contains under 850,000 distinct CDR3 sequences, 15% to 20% of which appear only once. Which antigens these TCRs recognize remains unknown. Material: blood, either unsorted or a sorted T cell fraction (not recorded which). These receptors all come from a male donor with ankylosing spondylitis.

This clonotype appeared a few times. The chain has TRBV15 and TRBJ2-1; 15 nucleotides agree with TRBD2. Per germline, CDR1 LNHNV and CDR2 YYDKDF (reference sequence). This CDR3 comprises 16 residues. V was pared by 3 bases and J by 4 bases, with 1 base of the junction left unmatched. CDR3 DNA sequence: TGTGCCACCAGCAGGGGGACTAGCGGGGGGTACAATGAGCAGTTCTTC. Its protein is CATSRGTSGGYNEQFF.

This clonotype has more than one count but fewer than ten. The chain couples TRBV4-3 to TRBJ2-1, with 7 bases identical to TRBD2. The CDR3 is 19 residues long. Germline V gives CDR1 LGHNA, CDR2 YSLEER. Trimming took 1 base from V and 0 from J; bases not matched to a gene: 12. CDR3 in DNA: TGCGCCAGCAGCCAAGTGTGGCTAGCGGAAAGCCCCTCCTACAATGAGCAGTTCTTC. This encodes CASSQVWLAESPSYNEQFF.

The rearrangement links TRBV28 to TRBJ1-5; TRBD1 agrees at 8 bases. Germline CDR1 and CDR2: MDHEN and SYDVKM. J was trimmed by 4 bases and V by 3 bases; bases with no gene match: 5. This CDR3 has 15 amino acids. The CDR3 DNA follows: TGTGCCAGCAGTTTGGGGCAGGGGGCGAATCAGCCCCAGCATTTT. Its translation: CASSLGQGANQPQHF.

This clonotype was detected only a few times. V is TRBV20-1 and J is TRBJ2-3; 8 positions match TRBD2. Per germline, CDR1 DFQATT and CDR2 SNEGSKA (reference sequence). Germline trimming cut 0 bases from V and 6 bases from J; bases unmatched to any gene: 8. This CDR3 is built from 15 residues. In DNA, the CDR3 is TGCAGTGCTAGAGACTCCAAAATAGCGGGGGATACGCAGTATTTT. This sequence encodes CSARDSKIAGDTQYF.

The J gene is TRBJ2-5, the V gene TRBV12-3 or TRBV12-4; D may be TRBD2 (5 bases). The CDR3 spans 15 residues. Trimming pared 3 bases from V and 4 bases from J, leaving 15 bases between. CDR3 nucleotide sequence: TGTGCCAGCAGTTTTGGAGGTGGGGTTCGAGAGACCCAGTACTTC. Residues: CASSFGGGVRETQYF.

The genes are TRBV24-1 and TRBJ2-2, with 10 bases lining up with TRBD1. The CDR3 loop spans 14 amino acids. The J segment lost 4 bases and the V segment lost 7 bases, leaving 2 bases of the junction unmatched. Germline assignment: CDR1 KGHDR and CDR2 SFDVKD. CDR3 nucleotide sequence: TGTGCCACCAGCGGGACAGGGGCCACCGGGGAGCTGTTTTTT. It specifies CATSGTGATGELFF.

This clonotype has more than one count but fewer than ten. The chain carries TRBV14 and TRBJ2-4; D is unclear. The CDR3 length is 15 residues. Germline V gives CDR1 SGHDN, CDR2 FVKESK. V lost 1 base and J 3 bases, leaving 10 bases between the germline ends. The CDR3 coding sequence is TGTGCCAGCAGCCAAGTGGAGTTGGGCAAAAACATTCAGTACTTC. Translated: CASSQVELGKNIQYF.

The rearrangement joins TRBV20-1 to TRBJ2-5; 7 bases match TRBD2. V shed 3 bases and J 4 bases; nucleotides not matched to a gene: 14. Per the germline V gene, CDR1 is DFQATT and CDR2 is SNEGSKA (reference sequence). The CDR3 is 16 residues long. Written as DNA, the CDR3 is TGCAGTGCTAGCCACGAGACTAGCAGGGAGGGAGAGACCCAGTACTTC. Its translation: CSASHETSREGETQYF.

This clonotype was observed a handful of times. CDR3 amino acids: CASSTRGPGADTQYF. The CDR3 DNA reads as TGTGCCAGCAGTACGAGAGGGCCAGGGGCAGATACGCAGTATTTT. The chain joins TRBV12-3 or TRBV12-4 to TRBJ2-3, with D possibly being TRBD1 (6 bases). V was pared by 5 bases and J by 4 bases, with 16 bases between. The CDR3 extends over 15 amino acids.

The chain carries TRBV11-2 and TRBJ2-3; 11 bases are a match to TRBD1. J was trimmed by 0 bases and V by 8 bases; bases with no gene match: 4. CDR1 is SGHAT and CDR2 is FQNNGV in the germline V gene. The length of the CDR3 is 15 residues. In nucleotides, the CDR3 is TGTGCCAGCCTCGGACAGGGGGCCAGCACAGATACGCAGTATTTT. It encodes CASLGQGASTDTQYF.